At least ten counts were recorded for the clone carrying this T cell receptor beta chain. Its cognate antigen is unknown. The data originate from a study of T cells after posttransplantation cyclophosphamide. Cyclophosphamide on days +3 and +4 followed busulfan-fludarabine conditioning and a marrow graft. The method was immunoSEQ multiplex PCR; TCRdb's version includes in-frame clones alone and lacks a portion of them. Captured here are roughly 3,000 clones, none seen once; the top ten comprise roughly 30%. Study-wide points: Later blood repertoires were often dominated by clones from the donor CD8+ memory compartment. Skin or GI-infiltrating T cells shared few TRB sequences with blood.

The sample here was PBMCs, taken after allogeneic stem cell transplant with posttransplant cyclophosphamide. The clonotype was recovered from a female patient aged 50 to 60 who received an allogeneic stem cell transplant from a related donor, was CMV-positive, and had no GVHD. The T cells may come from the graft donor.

The CDR3 reads CASSPLGTGRRETQYF. The CDR3 DNA follows: TGTGCCAGCTCACCTCTAGGGACAGGGCGGCGGGAGACCCAGTACTTC. V usage is TRBV18 and J usage is TRBJ2-5, with 9 bases matching TRBD1. The CDR3 runs to 16 residues. Germline CDR1 KGHSH, CDR2 LQKENI. After removal of 3 bases from V and 5 bases from J, the junction contained 10 bases not matched to a gene.